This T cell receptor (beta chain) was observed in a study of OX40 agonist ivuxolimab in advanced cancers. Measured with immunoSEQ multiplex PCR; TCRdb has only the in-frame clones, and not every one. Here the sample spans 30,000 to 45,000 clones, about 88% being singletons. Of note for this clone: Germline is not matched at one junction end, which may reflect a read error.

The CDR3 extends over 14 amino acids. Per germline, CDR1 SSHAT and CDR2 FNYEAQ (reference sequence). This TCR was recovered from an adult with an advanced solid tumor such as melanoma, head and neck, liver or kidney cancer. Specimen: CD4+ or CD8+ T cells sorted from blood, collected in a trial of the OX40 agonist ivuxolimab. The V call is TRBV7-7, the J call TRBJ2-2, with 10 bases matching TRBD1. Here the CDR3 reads CASSRGTGAWELFF. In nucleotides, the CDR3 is TGTGCTAGCAGCCGCGGGACAGGGGCTTGGGAGCTGTTTTTT.